This section outlines one TCR beta chain sequence together with its context. This sample was taken from a study of blood T cell repertoires in COVID-19. About the study: There were acute and convalescent COVID-19 samples, and they came from the United States, Italy and Spain.

Exposed enrollees encountered a COVID-19 case at some point within 2 weeks before study entry. CDR1 is SEHNR and CDR2 is FQNEAQ in the germline V gene (reference sequence). The CDR3 contains 17 residues. The V gene end was trimmed by 2 bases and the J gene end by 2 bases; junction bases not matched to a gene: 11. The method was immunoSEQ multiplex PCR; TCRdb's version includes in-frame clones alone and lacks a portion of them. The data show under 400,000 clones, around nine tenths seen once. What was sequenced was PBMCs or T cells enriched from blood (not recorded which). This clonotype was sampled from a woman aged 25 to 45 who had been exposed to COVID-19. The gene calls are TRBV7-9 and TRBJ2-7; 8 bases line up with TRBD2. CDR3 region: CASSLSIRTSLTYEQYF. DNA of the CDR3: TGTGCCAGCAGCTTAAGTATCCGGACTAGCCTGACCTACGAGCAGTACTTC.